Below, 28 T cell receptor beta chains from the same sample are listed, as sequenced in a study of shared clonotypes between healthy human individuals. Clones were sequenced by immunoSEQ multiplex PCR, and TCRdb holds only the in-frame ones, with some missing. The sample gives about 1 million clones, 60% to 80% of which show up once; nearly 1.5% is in the top ten. The sequenced material came from memory CD4+ T cells sorted from blood. Subset: CD45RA-negative fraction. The receptors here all came from a man aged 18-30 years in good health.

In regard to this clone: The sample carries other DNA sequences with the same CDR3. V usage is TRBV5-1 and J usage is TRBJ2-3; D is perhaps TRBD1 or TRBD2 (5 bases each). Looked up from germline, CDR1 is SGHRS and CDR2 is YFSETQ. Trimming cost V 0 bases and J 0 bases, with 8 bases left between them. The CDR3 spans 15 residues. CDR3 in amino acids: CASSLGGSSTDTQYF. The DNA of the CDR3 is TGCGCCAGCAGCTTGGGGGGGTCTAGCACAGATACGCAGTATTTT.

A note on this clone: The same CDR3 arises from other DNA sequences in this sample as well. The genes are TRBV18 and TRBJ2-5; D gene ambiguous. Deletions cut 3 bases from V and 1 base from J, with 6 bases between. The CDR3 extends over 13 amino acids. Germline V lookup: CDR1 KGHSH, CDR2 LQKENI. DNA for the CDR3: TGTGCCAGCTCACCGGTGGGCCAAGAGACCCAGTACTTC. It codes for CASSPVGQETQYF.

The chain recombines TRBV18 with TRBJ2-7; no clear D. The V end was cut by 1 base, the J end by 5 bases, with 9 bases between. CDR1 and CDR2 from the germline V gene are KGHSH and LQKENI. The CDR3 contains 13 residues. The CDR3 is CASSPLDGNEQYF. As DNA, the CDR3 is TGTGCCAGCTCACCACTAGACGGAAACGAGCAGTACTTC. Full variable domain (remainder filled in from reference TRBV18 and TRBJ2-7): NAGVMQNPRHLVRRRGQEARLRCSPMKGHSHVYWYRQLPEEGLKFMVYLQKENIIDESGMPKERFSAEFPKEGPSILRIQQVVRGDSAAYFCASSPLDGNEQYFGPGTRLTVT.

The chain has TRBV7-2 and TRBJ2-3; the D is unclear. Germline CDR1 reads SGHTA; CDR2 reads FQGNSA. V was pared by 5 bases and J by 4 bases, with 13 bases between. The CDR3 loop spans 14 amino acids. The DNA for the CDR3 is TGTGCCAGCAGCATGACCCCCTCCTCAGATACGCAGTATTTT. Its protein is CASSMTPSSDTQYF.

V gene TRBV6-6 combines with J gene TRBJ2-3, with a tentative D call TRBD1 (5 bases). CDR1 is MNHNY, CDR2 SVGAGI, per germline (reference sequence). This CDR3 has 15 residues. The V end was cut by 5 bases, the J end by 3 bases, with 15 bases between. The CDR3 bases are TGTGCCAGCAGTCCCAGCAGGGCCCCTACAGATACGCAGTATTTT. It translates to CASSPSRAPTDTQYF.

This clone was seen a single time. The chain links TRBV7-2 to TRBJ2-7; D gene ambiguous. Germline values: CDR1 SGHTA, CDR2 FQGNSA. This CDR3 is 11 amino acids long. Trimming took 4 bases from V and 1 from J, leaving 2 bases between them. The CDR3 DNA reads TGTGCCAGCAGCTGGTCCTACGAGCAGTACTTC. Amino acids: CASSWSYEQYF.

This clone was detected ten times or more. The rearrangement uses TRBV7-8 and TRBJ2-5, with D perhaps matching TRBD1 or TRBD2 (5 bases each). CDR1 SGHVS and CDR2 FQNEAQ come from the germline V gene. This CDR3 region has 15 residues. V was trimmed by 1 base and J by 3 bases, leaving 12 bases between them. CDR3 in DNA: TGTGCCAGCAGCTTAGAGTCAGGGCGGGAAGAGACCCAGTACTTC. This encodes CASSLESGREETQYF. The full variable domain, rest sourced from reference TRBV7-8 and TRBJ2-5, is GAGVSQSPRYKVAKRGQDVALRCDPISGHVSLFWYQQALGQGPEFLTYFQNEAQLDKSGLPSDRFFAERPEGSVSTLKIQRTQQEDSAVYLCASSLESGREETQYFGPGTRLLVL.

This clone was recorded a few times. This chain uses TRBV4-1 with TRBJ2-3, with D possibly TRBD2 on 6 matching bases. The CDR3 spans 17 residues. The ends were cut back, 3 bases at V and 5 bases at J, with 21 bases in the middle. Per germline, CDR1 MGHRA and CDR2 YSYEKL. The CDR3 bases are TGCGCCAGCAGCCAGTCTGGAGGCGGGGCCTACGGAGATACGCAGTATTTT. It yields the protein CASSQSGGGAYGDTQYF.

This chain uses TRBV30 with TRBJ2-7; 7 nucleotides agree with TRBD2. Germline CDR1 is GTSNPN and CDR2 is SVGIG (reference sequence). This CDR3 spans 13 amino acids. The V gene end was trimmed by 0 bases and the J gene end by 6 bases; junction bases not matched to a gene: 5. The CDR3 sequence is CAWSVGREFEQYF. The CDR3 DNA is TGTGCCTGGAGTGTTGGGCGGGAGTTCGAGCAGTACTTC.

V is TRBV19 and J is TRBJ2-1, with 11 bases fitting TRBD2. The CDR3 is 15 amino acids. Germline CDR1 and CDR2: LNHDA and SQIVND (reference sequence). With 5 bases clipped from V and 5 bases from J, the junction kept 5 bases outside the gene matches. The CDR3 region is CASSSGTSGHNEQFF. In DNA form, the CDR3 reads TGTGCCAGTAGTTCCGGGACTAGCGGACACAATGAGCAGTTCTTC.

This chain joins TRBV29-1 and TRBJ2-1; D is ambiguous. The CDR3 length is 10 residues. V gave up 6 bases and J gave up 5 bases, with 5 bases separating them. Germline CDR1 SQVTM, CDR2 ANQGSEA. The CDR3 DNA is TGCAGCGTCGCGCACAATGAGCAGTTCTTC. This gives the protein CSVAHNEQFF.

The chain is built from TRBV18 and TRBJ2-5, with 8 positions matching TRBD1. V dropped 3 bases and J dropped 2; count of bases not matched to a gene: 8. The CDR3 runs 16 residues. The germline V gene has CDR1 KGHSH and CDR2 LQKENI. CDR3 in DNA: TGTGCCAGCTCACCCAGAACCGGACAGGGTCAAGAGACCCAGTACTTC. Translated, it gives CASSPRTGQGQETQYF. Complete variable domain (other parts from reference TRBV18 and TRBJ2-5): NAGVMQNPRHLVRRRGQEARLRCSPMKGHSHVYWYRQLPEEGLKFMVYLQKENIIDESGMPKERFSAEFPKEGPSILRIQQVVRGDSAAYFCASSPRTGQGQETQYFGPGTRLLVL.

The V call is TRBV9, the J call TRBJ2-1, with D unresolved. V was pared by 0 bases and J by 4 bases, with 11 bases between. The length of the CDR3 is 15 residues. Germline loops: CDR1 SGDLS, CDR2 YYNGEE. CDR3 residues: CASSVGGANYNEQFF. Here the CDR3 DNA reads TGTGCCAGCAGCGTAGGTGGCGCGAATTACAATGAGCAGTTCTTC.

This clone was detected ten times or more. The chain combines TRBV11-2 with TRBJ1-4; D gene ambiguous. Germline CDR1 is SGHAT and CDR2 is FQNNGV. V was shortened by 1 base and J by 5 bases, with 11 bases between the two germline ends. This CDR3 has 15 amino acids. The chain's CDR3 is CASSLGQVENEKLFF. The CDR3 coding sequence is TGTGCCAGCAGCTTAGGCCAGGTGGAGAATGAAAAACTGTTTTTT.

The DNA for the CDR3 is TGTGCCAGCAGCGCCACGGGGGGTGCAACTAATGAAAAACTGTTTTTT. Protein sequence: CASSATGGATNEKLFF. V is TRBV14 and J is TRBJ1-4, with D perhaps TRBD1 (5 bases). The CDR3 contains 16 residues. Trimming shortened V by 5 bases and J by 0 bases, and 13 bases separated the two germline ends. Germline V gives CDR1 SGHDN, CDR2 FVKESK.

Worth noting for this clone: Additional DNA sequences in this sample encode the identical CDR3. This chain connects TRBV9 to TRBJ1-6; D is unresolved. The CDR3 covers 13 residues. CDR1 SGDLS and CDR2 YYNGEE come from the germline V gene. V was clipped by 0 bases and J by 5 bases, with 3 bases between them. The CDR3 DNA is TGTGCCAGCAGCGTAGATCATAATTCACCCCTCCACTTT. Translating it yields CASSVDHNSPLHF.

The chain combines TRBV18 with TRBJ2-3; TRBD1 matches at 7 bases. Germline V gives CDR1 KGHSH, CDR2 LQKENI. This CDR3 is built from 14 residues. V lost 5 bases to trimming and J lost 1 base; unmatched junction nucleotides: 3. The CDR3 reads CASSSQGRTDTQYF. CDR3 coding DNA: TGTGCCAGCTCATCACAGGGGCGCACAGATACGCAGTATTTT.

The chain employs TRBV2 and TRBJ2-7; 11 bases are shared with TRBD1. This CDR3 contains 14 residues. Germline assignment: CDR1 SNHLY and CDR2 FYNNEI. V trimming: 8 bases; J trimming: 2 bases; junction bases outside the gene matches: 5. The CDR3 loop is CASCVGQGAYEQYF. DNA of the CDR3: TGTGCCAGCTGCGTGGGACAGGGGGCCTACGAGCAGTACTTC.

The rearrangement links TRBV18 to TRBJ1-1; D remains unclear. Germline V gene sequence: CDR1 KGHSH, CDR2 LQKENI. The V gene lost 2 bases and the J gene lost 1 base, with 8 bases spanning the gap. The CDR3 is 14 residues long. CDR3 in amino acids: CASSPGQSNTEAFF. The CDR3 DNA is TGTGCCAGCTCACCAGGCCAGTCGAACACTGAAGCTTTCTTT.

The gene calls are TRBV9 and TRBJ1-4, with TRBD1 matching 7 bases. Germline loops: CDR1 SGDLS, CDR2 YYNGEE. Trimming at V came to 6 bases and at J to 6 bases, leaving 8 bases not matched to a gene. This CDR3 region has 14 residues. The CDR3 region is CASTRQGSDEKLFF. The CDR3 nucleotides read TGTGCCAGCACCCGACAGGGCTCGGATGAAAAACTGTTTTTT.

This clone was counted between two and nine times. The chain carries TRBV7-8 and TRBJ2-5; D tentatively fits TRBD1 or TRBD2 (6 bases each). V was trimmed by 1 base and J by 3 bases, leaving 9 bases between them. Per the germline V gene, CDR1 is SGHVS and CDR2 is FQNEAQ. The CDR3 is made up of 14 amino acids. This CDR3 reads CASSLGGGKETQYF. CDR3 nucleotides: TGTGCCAGCAGCTTAGGAGGGGGGAAAGAGACCCAGTACTTC.

This clone has only a few counts. This chain's CDR3 is CASSYPHVGTVLHF. CDR3 coding DNA: TGTGCCAGCAGCTACCCCCACGTGGGGACAGTCCTCCACTTT. The chain links TRBV5-6 to TRBJ1-6; TRBD1 aligns across 7 bases. The CDR3 totals 14 residues. Germline loops: CDR1 SGHDT, CDR2 YYEEEE. Trimming took 3 bases from V and 15 from J; bases not matched to a gene: 12.

V is TRBV29-1 and J is TRBJ2-7, with unresolved D. The CDR3 runs to 13 residues. Germline V gene lookup returns CDR1 SQVTM and CDR2 ANQGSEA. V lost 4 bases and J lost 0, with 10 bases in between. The CDR3 reads CSVGKQSSYEQYF. CDR3 bases: TGCAGCGTTGGGAAACAGAGCTCCTACGAGCAGTACTTC.

The chain combines TRBV7-9 with TRBJ2-1, with TRBD2 identical over 9 bases. The CDR3 is made up of 15 amino acids. V was pared by 1 base and J by 7 bases, with 5 bases of the junction left unmatched. Germline assignment: CDR1 SEHNR and CDR2 FQNEAQ (reference sequence). CDR3 nucleotide sequence: TGTGCCAGCAGCTTAGACAGCGGGAGGAGTAATGAGCAGTTCTTC. Its translation is CASSLDSGRSNEQFF.

The V call is TRBV5-1, the J call TRBJ2-7; TRBD1 matches 12 bases. V lost 2 bases, J lost 4 bases, and 7 bases stayed unmatched. CDR1 SGHRS and CDR2 YFSETQ come from the germline V gene. The CDR3 spans 16 residues. This chain's CDR3 is CASSFRPGQGAYEQYF. For the CDR3, the DNA is TGCGCCAGCAGCTTCAGGCCGGGACAGGGGGCTTACGAGCAGTACTTC.

V usage is TRBV28 and J usage is TRBJ2-2, with D perhaps assigned TRBD1 or TRBD2 (5 bases each). There are 15 residues in the CDR3. Trimming stripped 3 bases from V and 0 bases from J, with 8 bases between. The germline V gene has CDR1 MDHEN and CDR2 SYDVKM. DNA of the CDR3: TGTGCCAGCAGTTTTCGGGGCGCGAACACCGGGGAGCTGTTTTTT. The encoded protein is CASSFRGANTGELFF.

The chain recombines TRBV13 with TRBJ1-4; the D gene is possibly TRBD1 (6 bases). The CDR3 totals 15 residues. Looked up from germline, CDR1 is PRHDT and CDR2 is FYEKMQ (reference sequence). Trimming pared 0 bases from V and 8 bases from J, leaving 13 bases between. CDR3 residues: CASSLGQGNGEKLFF. The CDR3 nucleotides read TGTGCCAGCAGCTTAGGACAGGGAAATGGGGAAAAACTGTTTTTT. Variable domain in full (rest from reference TRBV13 and TRBJ1-4): AAGVIQSPRHLIKEKRETATLKCYPIPRHDTVYWYQQGPGQDPQFLISFYEKMQSDKGSIPDRFSAQQFSDYHSELNMSSLELGDSALYFCASSLGQGNGEKLFFGSGTQLSVL.

The chain links TRBV28 to TRBJ1-2; possibly TRBD1 for D (6 bases). The germline V and J ends were trimmed by 5 bases and 1 base, with 11 bases remaining between them. The CDR3 consists of 14 residues. The germline V gene has CDR1 MDHEN and CDR2 SYDVKM. The CDR3 region is CASSPSRGNYGYTF. CDR3 sequence (DNA): TGTGCCAGCAGTCCGTCCAGGGGTAACTATGGCTACACCTTC.